This T cell receptor beta chain was captured by sequencing in a study of PD-L1 blockade in urothelial cancer. Overall study context: Bladder-origin urothelial cancer in males covered twenty-five of 29 patients. From 0 to 3 prior chemotherapy regimens had been given to the patients. Study results and caveats: Durable-benefit patients had greater expansion of tumor-associated blood clones at 3 weeks.

Turning to this clone: The antigen remains undetermined. Other DNA sequences within the sample encode an identical CDR3.

Assay used: immunoSEQ multiplex PCR; TCRdb lists only in-frame clones, some missing. The sample carries about 84,000 clones, roughly 82% recorded once. Trimming cost V 0 bases and J 1 base; bases outside gene matches: 2. This CDR3 region has 16 residues. Germline values: CDR1 SGHRS, CDR2 YFSETQ. The source is a man aged 65 to 79 with urothelial cancer. The chain combines TRBV5-1 with TRBJ2-5, with TRBD2 identical over 11 bases. The specimen comprised PBMCs, sampled around atezolizumab (anti-PD-L1) treatment. The CDR3 spells CASSLALAGGQETQYF. Here the CDR3 DNA reads TGCGCCAGCAGCTTGGCCCTAGCGGGAGGCCAAGAGACCCAGTACTTC.